Sequencing of this TCR beta chain was carried out in a study of CD8 T cells in ankylosing spondylitis. Whole-study findings and limits: Within matched ankylosing spondylitis synovial fluid, disease-linked clones were reportedly significantly enriched. Within ankylosing spondylitis blood, a TCR beta motif made up of several highly homologous variants appeared to be characteristic. Past studies reported some motif variants in reactive arthritis synovial fluid and blood.

TCRdb used MiXCR to reprocess the 5' RACE reads, holding one entry per CDR3 protein. The repertoire holds 150,000 or so distinct CDR3 sequences, with about 32% as singletons. In the case of this clonotype: The antigen is not known.

This sequence was found in a male donor with ankylosing spondylitis. The specimen sequenced was synovial fluid, either unsorted or a sorted T cell fraction (not recorded which).

CDR3 in amino acids: CASSLRDRASSYEQYF. DNA for the CDR3: TGTGCCAGCAGCCTGCGGGACAGGGCTAGCTCCTACGAGCAGTACTTC. The rearrangement links TRBV7-8 to TRBJ2-7; 9 bases align to TRBD1. There are 16 residues in the CDR3. Trimming cost V 5 bases and J 0 bases; bases outside gene matches: 8. From germline, CDR1 is SGHVS and CDR2 FQNEAQ. Drawing the rest from reference TRBV7-8 and TRBJ2-7, the complete variable domain is GAGVSQSPRYKVAKRGQDVALRCDPISGHVSLFWYQQALGQGPEFLTYFQNEAQLDKSGLPSDRFFAERPEGSVSTLKIQRTQQEDSAVYLCASSLRDRASSYEQYFGPGTRLTVT.